The clone carrying this T cell receptor (beta chain) was detected a few times. The antigen is not known. Here immunoSEQ multiplex PCR was the method, and the copy in TCRdb shows in-frame clones only, minus some. This table holds over a million clones, under 80% found once. From germline, CDR1 is SGHTA and CDR2 FQGNSA. The CDR3 totals 12 residues. The V end was cut by 0 bases, the J end by 12 bases, with 9 bases between. The sample originates from a study of shared clonotypes between healthy human individuals. Findings and caveats of the study: Rarefaction curves obtained for sorted subsets showed sequencing incomplete despite large depth.

The rearrangement joins TRBV7-2 to TRBJ2-1; no clear D. Sequencing used memory CD4+ T cells sorted from blood. Subset in this sample: CD45RA-negative fraction. This TCR was sampled from a man between 18 and 29 years old in good health. The DNA for the CDR3 is TGTGCCAGCAGCTTAGCGCTGGAGACGCAGTTCTTC. Protein sequence: CASSLALETQFF.